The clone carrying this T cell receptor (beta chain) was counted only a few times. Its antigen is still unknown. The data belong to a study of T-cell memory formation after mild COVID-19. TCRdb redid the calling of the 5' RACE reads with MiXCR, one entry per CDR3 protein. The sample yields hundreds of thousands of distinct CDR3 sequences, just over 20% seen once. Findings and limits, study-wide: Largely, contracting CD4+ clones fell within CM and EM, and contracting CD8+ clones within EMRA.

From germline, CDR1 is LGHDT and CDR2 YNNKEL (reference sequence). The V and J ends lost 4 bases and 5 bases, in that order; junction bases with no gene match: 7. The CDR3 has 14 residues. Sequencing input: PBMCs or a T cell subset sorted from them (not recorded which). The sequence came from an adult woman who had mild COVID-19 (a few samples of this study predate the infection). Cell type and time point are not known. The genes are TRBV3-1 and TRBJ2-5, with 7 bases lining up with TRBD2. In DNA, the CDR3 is TGTGCCAGCAGCCTCAGGACTAGAGGGGAGACCCAGTACTTC. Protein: CASSLRTRGETQYF.